The 25 T cell receptor beta chains presented below share a single source sample, sequenced in a study of blood T cell repertoires in COVID-19. This table comes from immunoSEQ multiplex PCR, and its TCRdb copy is limited to in-frame clones, with some not included. The sample yields 70,000 to 90,000 clones, around 76% seen once. Sequencing was carried out using peripheral blood. Receptors were obtained from a human donor in a cohort sampled during active COVID-19.

The V call is TRBV23-1, the J call TRBJ2-7; D might be TRBD1 (5 bases). TRBV23-1 qualifies as an ORF whose function is uncertain. With 11 bases removed from V and 4 bases from J, the gap between germline ends came to 24 bases. There are 15 residues in the CDR3. The CDR3 loop is CAVKTGRTMEYEQYV. CDR3 nucleotide sequence: TGCGCCGTCAAGACCGGAAGGACAATGGAGTACGAGCAGTACGTC.

This rearrangement joins TRBV10-3 to TRBJ2-3, with TRBD2 as a possible D gene (6 bases). V gave up 6 bases and J gave up 4 bases, with 11 bases separating them. CDR1 is ENHRY, CDR2 SYGVKD, per germline. This CDR3 is 13 amino acids long. The CDR3 DNA is TGTGCCATCAGCGGGAGTTCATCAGATACGCAGTATTTT. The encoded protein is CAISGSSSDTQYF.

This clone showed up just once. This sequence joins TRBV6-5 and TRBJ2-1, with 8 bases identical to TRBD2. The CDR3 totals 15 residues. V lost 4 bases, J lost 7 bases, and 9 bases stayed unmatched. Germline V gives CDR1 MNHEY, CDR2 SVGAGI. CDR3: CASSLLAGSLNEQFF. CDR3 nucleotide sequence: TGTGCCAGCAGTTTGTTAGCGGGAAGTTTAAATGAGCAGTTCTTC.

This chain links TRBV6-5 with TRBJ1-1; D remains ambiguous. The V end was cut by 2 bases, the J end by 10 bases, with 11 bases between. The CDR3 spans 12 residues. CDR1 and CDR2 (germline): MNHEY, SVGAGI. The CDR3 spells CASSYRAGGAFF. Written as DNA, the CDR3 is TGTGCCAGCAGTTACAGGGCAGGAGGAGCTTTCTTT.

This rearrangement joins TRBV6-5 to TRBJ2-7; D unresolved. The CDR3 has 13 residues. The germline gives CDR1 MNHEY, CDR2 SVGAGI. The V and J ends lost 6 bases and 0 bases respectively, with 9 bases between them. CDR3 nucleotides: TGTGCCAGCAGAGCGATTGCCTCCTACGAGCAGTACTTC. It specifies CASRAIASYEQYF.

This clone was counted a single time. The chain uses TRBV9 and TRBJ1-2; D call uncertain. There are 17 residues in the CDR3. Per germline, CDR1 SGDLS and CDR2 YYNGEE. V was pared by 2 bases and J by 7 bases, with 24 bases between. The CDR3 here is CASSVGGRSLFYSGYTF. CDR3 nucleotides: TGTGCCAGCAGCGTGGGTGGGAGATCACTTTTTTACAGTGGCTACACCTTC.

This clone was seen only a few times. The gene calls are TRBV11-3 and TRBJ2-3; D might be TRBD2 (6 bases). V was pared by 5 bases and J by 4 bases, with 16 bases between. Per the germline V gene, CDR1 is SGHNT and CDR2 is YENEEA. The CDR3 has 15 residues. Here the CDR3 reads CASSARDWEADTQYF. CDR3 bases: TGTGCCAGCAGCGCCCGGGACTGGGAGGCAGATACGCAGTATTTT.

This clone was observed a single time. This rearrangement joins TRBV7-2 to TRBJ2-5, with unresolved D. The germline V gene has CDR1 SGHTA and CDR2 FQGNSA. The CDR3 covers 13 residues. The ends were cut back, 1 base at V and 2 bases at J, with 5 bases in the middle. CDR3 sequence: CASSLGLQETQYF. CDR3 coding DNA: TGTGCCAGCAGCTTAGGACTTCAAGAGACCCAGTACTTC. Complete variable domain (other parts from reference TRBV7-2 and TRBJ2-5): GAGVSQSPSNKVTEKGKDVELRCDPISGHTALYWYRQSLGQGLEFLIYFQGNSAPDKSGLPSDRFSAERTGGSVSTLTIQRTQQEDSAVYLCASSLGLQETQYFGPGTRLLVL.

The gene calls are TRBV11-3 and TRBJ2-2, with 7 positions matching TRBD2. V dropped 5 bases and J dropped 4; count of bases not matched to a gene: 7. The V gene's germline CDR1 is SGHNT and CDR2 YENEEA. The CDR3 runs 15 residues. The CDR3 is CASSPREGITGELFF. Here the CDR3 DNA reads TGTGCCAGCAGCCCGAGGGAGGGGATCACCGGGGAGCTGTTTTTT.

As regards this clone: Different DNA sequences within this sample yield the same CDR3. J is TRBJ2-7 and V is TRBV28; 7 bases fit TRBD1. Germline V gene sequence: CDR1 MDHEN, CDR2 SYDVKM. The CDR3 runs 12 residues. Unmatched junction bases numbered 1, after V lost 5 bases and J lost 3 bases. CDR3 sequence: CASSPGGYEQYF. CDR3 DNA sequence: TGTGCCAGCAGTCCAGGGGGCTACGAGCAGTACTTC. The full variable domain, in which reference TRBV28 and TRBJ2-7 provide the parts outside the CDR3, is DVKVTQSSRYLVKRTGEKVFLECVQDMDHENMFWYRQDPGLGLRLIYFSYDVKMKEKGDIPEGYSVSREKKERFSLILESASTNQTSMYLCASSPGGYEQYFGPGTRLTVT.

The rearrangement links TRBV9 to TRBJ2-5, with 7 bases that match TRBD1. The V gene end was trimmed by 2 bases and the J gene end by 5 bases; junction bases not matched to a gene: 12. Per germline, CDR1 SGDLS and CDR2 YYNGEE. There are 16 residues in the CDR3. CDR3 nucleotides: TGTGCCAGCAGCGTCGATCTCAGGGGGTGGACGGAGACCCAGTACTTC. Translation: CASSVDLRGWTETQYF.

The chain uses TRBV10-1 and TRBJ2-7, with D perhaps matching TRBD1 (6 bases). Trimming took 8 bases from V and 7 from J, leaving 15 bases between them. This CDR3 is built from 12 residues. Germline V gene sequence: CDR1 WNHNN, CDR2 SYGVQD (reference sequence). The DNA for the CDR3 is TGCGCCAGCCCACAGGGTCACTGGGAGCAGTACGTC. Protein: CASPQGHWEQYV.

This chain uses TRBV10-2 with TRBJ2-3; tentative D call: TRBD2 (6 bases). V was clipped by 6 bases and J by 5 bases, with 9 bases between them. The CDR3 length is 12 residues. Germline lookup yields CDR1 WSHSY and CDR2 SAAADI. Here the CDR3 reads CASSWRVDTQYF. The DNA of the CDR3 is TGCGCCAGCAGCTGGAGGGTAGATACGCAGTATTTT.

The chain is built from TRBV7-7 and TRBJ2-2; D may be TRBD2 (5 bases). This CDR3 has 16 amino acids. CDR1 is SSHAT and CDR2 is FNYEAQ in the germline V gene (reference sequence). V was cut by 5 bases and J by 5 bases, with 18 bases left in between. The CDR3 region has the DNA TGTGCCAGCAGCGAGCTGCCGGGATCCTTAACCGGGGAGCTGTTTTTT. Its translation: CASSELPGSLTGELFF.

This clone was picked up one time. The V and J genes are TRBV10-1 and TRBJ1-3; D is undetermined. Germline CDR1 reads WNHNN; CDR2 reads SYGVQD (reference sequence). V lost 9 bases, J lost 4 bases, and 19 bases lay in between. The CDR3 is made up of 15 amino acids. The DNA for the CDR3 is TGCGCCAGTACCGATAGGTGGAAGACAGGAAACACCATATATTTT. It encodes CASTDRWKTGNTIYF.

V gene TRBV3-1 (or the pseudogene TRBV3-2) combines with J gene TRBJ2-7; 7 nucleotides line up with TRBD2. The CDR3 runs 14 residues. Germline assignment: CDR1 LGHDT and CDR2 YNNKEL (reference sequence). V lost 4 bases and J lost 6; bases outside the gene matches: 9. CDR3 residues: CASSRSGVSGEQYV. CDR3 nucleotide sequence: TGTGCCAGCAGCCGGAGCGGGGTTTCGGGCGAGCAGTACGTC.

This chain links TRBV6-1 with TRBJ1-5; 7 nucleotides align to TRBD1. CDR1 and CDR2 from the germline V gene are MNHNS and SASEGT. Trimming took 2 bases from V and 6 from J; bases not matched to a gene: 13. This CDR3 has 17 amino acids. CDR3 coding DNA: TGTGCCAGCAGTGAACTACAGGGGTTATCGGTGCGTCAGCCCCAGCATTTT. Translated, it gives CASSELQGLSVRQPQHF.

V usage is TRBV4-3 and J usage is TRBJ2-1; 8 nucleotides agree with TRBD2. The CDR3 sequence is 16 residues long. V was clipped by 2 bases and J by 0 bases; unmatched bases: 3. Germline loops: CDR1 LGHNA, CDR2 YSLEER. The CDR3 DNA is TGCGCCAGCAGCCAATGGAGCGGGAGCTCCTACAATGAGCAGTTCTTC. It yields the protein CASSQWSGSSYNEQFF.

This clone has just one count. The V call is TRBV27, the J call TRBJ2-5, with 9 bases that match TRBD1. V gave up 6 bases and J gave up 5 bases; unmatched junction bases: 7. Germline CDR1 is MNHEY and CDR2 is SMNVEV (reference sequence). This CDR3 has 14 residues. The CDR3, as DNA: TGTGCCAGCAGGTTACAGGGGGCGGGCGAGACCCAGTACTTC. It translates to CASRLQGAGETQYF.

The chain joins TRBV4-1 to TRBJ2-1, with D unclear. With 6 bases removed from V and 4 bases from J, the gap between germline ends came to 13 bases. CDR3 length equals 14 residues. Germline V gene sequence: CDR1 MGHRA, CDR2 YSYEKL. In DNA form, the CDR3 reads TGCGCCAGCAGACGCCCTGGAGCTTACAATGAGCAGTTCTTC. Encoded protein: CASRRPGAYNEQFF.

This sequence joins TRBV5-1 and TRBJ1-1; 9 bases line up with TRBD1. There are 15 residues in the CDR3. Germline V gene lookup returns CDR1 SGHRS and CDR2 YFSETQ. With V trimmed by 5 bases and J by 5 bases, 10 bases remained unmatched. The CDR3 sequence is CASRDLQGAVTEAFF. CDR3 in DNA: TGCGCCAGCAGGGACCTACAGGGGGCGGTTACTGAAGCTTTCTTT.

V is TRBV6-5 and J is TRBJ1-4; TRBD1 agrees at 9 bases. Germline CDR1 MNHEY, CDR2 SVGAGI. J lost 5 bases, V lost 0 bases, and 1 base had no gene match. The CDR3 extends over 15 amino acids. The DNA for the CDR3 is TGTGCCAGCAGTTACTCCGGGACAGGGAATGAAAAACTGTTTTTT. Translating it yields CASSYSGTGNEKLFF.

The V and J genes are TRBV9 and TRBJ2-5; TRBD2 aligns across 9 bases. Per germline, CDR1 SGDLS and CDR2 YYNGEE. This CDR3 region has 16 residues. V lost 5 bases and J lost 1; bases outside the gene matches: 9. CDR3 coding DNA: TGTGCCAGCAGTGCCGTAGCGGGGGCGCCCCAAGAGACCCAGTACTTC. This codes for CASSAVAGAPQETQYF.

This clone was observed a single time. V usage is TRBV11-3 and J usage is TRBJ1-3; D is possibly TRBD1 (5 bases). Trimming pared 5 bases from V and 7 bases from J, leaving 12 bases between. This CDR3 region has 13 residues. CDR1 SGHNT and CDR2 YENEEA come from the germline V gene. CDR3 protein: CASSPIGGNTIYF. CDR3 in DNA: TGTGCCAGCAGCCCGATTGGGGGGAACACCATATATTTT. Together with reference TRBV11-3 and TRBJ1-3, the CDR3 gives the full variable domain: EAGVVQSPRYKIIEKKQPVAFWCNPISGHNTLYWYLQNLGQGPELLIRYENEEAVDDSQLPKDRFSAERLKGVDSTLKIQPAELGDSAVYLCASSPIGGNTIYFGEGSWLTVV.

The rearrangement uses TRBV4-1 and TRBJ1-2; a possible D gene is TRBD1 (6 bases). The CDR3 covers 13 residues. Trimming took 4 bases from V and 4 from J, leaving 10 bases between them. CDR1 is MGHRA and CDR2 is YSYEKL in the germline V gene. The CDR3 sequence: CASSPDRIYGYTF. CDR3 nucleotide sequence: TGCGCCAGCAGCCCCGACAGGATCTATGGCTACACCTTC.